The 28 T cell receptor beta chains reported below all come from one sample, sequenced in a study of Graves' ophthalmopathy and Graves' hyperthyroidism. Amplification from RNA transcripts yielded the TCR beta CDR3 regions. HTBI-primed RT-PCR formed the first round, and a multiplex PCR formed the second. TCRdb redid the calling of the multiplex PCR reads with MiXCR, one entry per CDR3 protein. The top ten hold 44% of the sample, which has 650,000 to 900,000 distinct CDR3 sequences, roughly 40% seen once. The specimen was peripheral blood. The origin of the receptors is an adult man with Graves' ophthalmopathy.

The chain has TRBV15 and TRBJ1-3, with 7 bases aligning to TRBD1. Germline trimming cut 0 bases from V and 8 bases from J; bases unmatched to any gene: 13. This CDR3 is 17 amino acids long. In germline, CDR1 is LNHNV, CDR2 YYDKDF (reference sequence). The CDR3 is CATSRDPGQSYGYTIYF. CDR3 DNA sequence: TGTGCCACCAGCAGAGATCCGGGACAGAGTTATGGCTACACCATATATTTT.

This clonotype was picked up many times. The chain recombines TRBV2 with TRBJ2-7, with a weak D call TRBD2 (5 bases). The CDR3 is 13 residues long. The germline V gene encodes CDR1 SNHLY and CDR2 FYNNEI. V was shortened by 5 bases and J by 2 bases, with 10 bases between the two germline ends. The CDR3 DNA reads as TGTGCCAGCAGTTTGACTAAGACCTACGAGCAGTACTTC. This encodes CASSLTKTYEQYF.

This clonotype was detected ten times or more. The rearrangement links TRBV29-1 to TRBJ1-1, with TRBD1 identical over 9 bases. After removal of 7 bases from V and 1 base from J, the junction contained 7 bases not matched to a gene. Germline V lookup: CDR1 SQVTM, CDR2 ANQGSEA. The CDR3 length is 14 residues. CDR3 loop: CSADRGVKNTEAFF. Here the CDR3 DNA reads TGCAGCGCCGACAGGGGGGTGAAGAACACTGAAGCTTTCTTT.

This clonotype was detected many times. The chain employs TRBV2 and TRBJ1-1; D call uncertain. V was trimmed by 6 bases and J by 4 bases, leaving 12 bases between them. CDR1 SNHLY and CDR2 FYNNEI come from the germline V gene. There are 13 residues in the CDR3. The CDR3 coding sequence is TGTGCCAGCAGCCTAGACATCCCCACTGAAGCTTTCTTT. Translated, it gives CASSLDIPTEAFF.

On this clonotype itself: With a much larger clone just one base away, this may be a read error. This is likely a read error, given that the CDR3 carries no conserved phenylalanine or tryptophan at its end. The rearrangement uses TRBV10-3 and TRBJ1-1, with D unclear. The CDR3 totals 14 residues. Germline values: CDR1 ENHRY, CDR2 SYGVKD. V was shortened by 6 bases and J by 11 bases, with 22 bases between the two germline ends. CDR3: CAIRKVGEGYSAFL. The CDR3 nucleotides read TGTGCCATCAGGAAAGTGGGAGAAGGATACTCTGCTTTCCTT.

This chain joins TRBV11-2 and TRBJ2-5; TRBD2 aligns across 9 bases. Germline trimming cut 5 bases from V and 4 bases from J; bases unmatched to any gene: 11. The CDR3 runs 16 residues. Germline V gives CDR1 SGHAT, CDR2 FQNNGV. CDR3 sequence (DNA): TGTGCCAGCAGCGACCCCTGGCGGGAGGGCCTAGAGACCCAGTACTTC. It specifies CASSDPWREGLETQYF.

This clonotype was counted many times. This chain links TRBV9 with TRBJ2-6; D gene uncertain. CDR3 length equals 15 residues. CDR1 and CDR2 (germline): SGDLS, YYNGEE. The V and J ends lost 4 bases and 0 bases respectively, with 8 bases between them. CDR3 amino acids: CASSPLLSGANVLTF. The CDR3 coding sequence is TGTGCCAGCAGCCCCCTGCTCTCTGGGGCCAACGTCCTGACTTTC.

This clonotype occurred many times. The chain joins TRBV20-1 to TRBJ1-2; D gene uncertain. CDR1 and CDR2 (germline): DFQATT, SNEGSKA (reference sequence). The CDR3 covers 14 residues. V was pared by 3 bases and J by 0 bases, with 11 bases between. As DNA, the CDR3 is TGCAGTGCTAGGGCAGACGGAGCTAACTATGGCTACACCTTC. Translated, it gives CSARADGANYGYTF.

This clonotype was observed a few times. The chain is built from TRBV2 and TRBJ1-2; TRBD1 is a possible D gene (6 bases). Trimming shortened V by 8 bases and J by 5 bases, and 18 bases separated the two germline ends. The germline V gene encodes CDR1 SNHLY and CDR2 FYNNEI. The CDR3 is 14 residues long. The DNA for the CDR3 is TGTGCCAGCTCCAAGGGGGGCCCATCTTATGGCTACACCTTC. Residues: CASSKGGPSYGYTF. Looking up the rest from reference TRBV2 and TRBJ1-2 gives the full variable domain: EPEVTQTPSHQVTQMGQEVILRCVPISNHLYFYWYRQILGQKVEFLVSFYNNEISEKSEIFDDQFSVERPDGSNFTLKIRSTKLEDSAMYFCASSKGGPSYGYTFGSGTRLTVV.

Many counts were recorded for this clonotype. The chain joins TRBV20-1 to TRBJ2-7; D may be TRBD2 (5 bases). From germline, CDR1 is DFQATT and CDR2 SNEGSKA (reference sequence). This CDR3 is built from 14 residues. V was pared by 1 base and J by 0 bases, with 10 bases between. This chain's CDR3 is CSARARDYSYEQYF. In DNA, the CDR3 is TGCAGTGCTAGAGCTCGCGACTACTCCTACGAGCAGTACTTC.

This clonotype was seen only a few times. The chain carries TRBV7-8 and TRBJ2-5, with 9 bases fitting TRBD1. CDR1 is SGHVS and CDR2 is FQNEAQ in the germline V gene. J gave up 5 bases and V 5 bases, and 9 bases lay outside the gene matches. This CDR3 region has 15 residues. CDR3 nucleotide sequence: TGTGCCAGCAGCGCTCCGGGACAGGGTGTGGAGACCCAGTACTTC. Its protein is CASSAPGQGVETQYF.

This clonotype was seen at least ten times. CDR3 coding DNA: TGTGCCAGCAGCTTGAGCAGGGGCGGCAATCAGCCCCAGCATTTT. This codes for CASSLSRGGNQPQHF. The chain is built from TRBV7-2 and TRBJ1-5; a weak D match, TRBD1 (6 bases). Trimming removed 3 bases from V and 2 bases from J, with 11 bases in between. The CDR3 contains 15 residues. Germline CDR1 SGHTA, CDR2 FQGNSA.

The chain joins TRBV29-1 to TRBJ2-7; D not certain. The DNA end lines up better with TRBJ2-1; the J call may be wrong. This CDR3 region has 13 residues. The germline CDR1 and CDR2 sequences are SQVTM and ANQGSEA. The CDR3 reads CSAHLGTYNEQFF. The CDR3, as DNA: TGCAGCGCCCATCTGGGGACCTACAATGAGCAGTTCTTC.

The table lists this clonotype with many counts. The rearrangement joins TRBV6-5 to TRBJ1-2, with D possibly TRBD1 on 5 matching bases. Germline CDR1 MNHEY, CDR2 SVGAGI. V was cut by 5 bases and J by 8 bases, with 12 bases left in between. The CDR3 sequence is 12 residues long. The CDR3 here is CASSPGVGGYTF. For the CDR3, the DNA is TGTGCCAGCAGTCCGGGGGTGGGGGGCTACACCTTC.

This clonotype has a count of ten or more. This chain joins TRBV7-9 and TRBJ1-2; 7 bases align to TRBD1. Trimming removed 5 bases from V and 6 bases from J; junction bases left unmatched: 3. The CDR3 is made up of 12 amino acids. Germline V gene data show CDR1 as SEHNR and CDR2 as FQNEAQ (reference sequence). CDR3 sequence (DNA): TGTGCCAGCAGCGAGACAGGGAATGGCTACACCTTC. It encodes CASSETGNGYTF.

This CDR3 reads CASLRKGRGSSTEAFF. As DNA, the CDR3 is TGTGCCAGCCTTAGGAAAGGTAGGGGATCGAGCACTGAAGCTTTCTTT. The chain is built from TRBV6-6 and TRBJ1-1; D is perhaps TRBD1 (5 bases). Trimming stripped 8 bases from V and 4 bases from J, with 23 bases between. The CDR3 runs to 16 residues. Germline CDR1 and CDR2: MNHNY and SVGAGI (reference sequence).

This chain connects TRBV12-3 or TRBV12-4 to TRBJ2-2, with 12 nucleotides matching TRBD1. V was clipped by 7 bases and J by 2 bases; unmatched bases: 8. This CDR3 spans 17 amino acids. CDR3 bases: TGTGCCAGCACCATCCGGGACAGGGGGCGCAACACCGGGGAGCTGTTTTTT. As protein: CASTIRDRGRNTGELFF.

The chain uses TRBV10-3 and TRBJ1-2; 8 bases are a match to TRBD1. Germline CDR1 is ENHRY and CDR2 is SYGVKD. The CDR3 totals 13 residues. With 5 bases clipped from V and 8 bases from J, the junction kept 7 bases outside the gene matches. CDR3 amino acids: CAISNGQGRGYTF. The CDR3 DNA reads as TGTGCCATCAGTAACGGACAGGGTCGAGGCTACACCTTC.

This clonotype has only a few counts. The chain carries TRBV7-9 and TRBJ1-5; D call uncertain. Trimming stripped 4 bases from V and 3 bases from J, with 7 bases between. Germline V gene lookup returns CDR1 SEHNR and CDR2 FQNEAQ (reference sequence). The CDR3 is 13 amino acids. CDR3 sequence (DNA): TGTGCCAGCAGCTACGACAACAATCAGCCCCAGCATTTT. This encodes CASSYDNNQPQHF. Variable domain in full (rest from reference TRBV7-9 and TRBJ1-5): DTGVSQNPRHKITKRGQNVTFRCDPISEHNRLYWYRQTLGQGPEFLTYFQNEAQLEKSRLLSDRFSAERPKGSFSTLEIQRTEQGDSAMYLCASSYDNNQPQHFGDGTRLSIL.

This clonotype was recorded many times. The V gene is TRBV2, the J gene TRBJ2-5, with 7 bases fitting TRBD1. The CDR3 runs 15 residues. Germline V CDR1 and CDR2: SNHLY, FYNNEI. V lost 7 bases, J lost 5 bases, and 13 bases stayed unmatched. The CDR3 DNA follows: TGTGCCAGCATGAGAGACAGGGCGCTATGGGAGACCCAGTACTTC. It specifies CASMRDRALWETQYF.

This clonotype was seen only a few times. This rearrangement joins TRBV27 to TRBJ1-2, with a possible D match to TRBD1 (6 bases). CDR1 and CDR2 from the germline V gene are MNHEY and SMNVEV (reference sequence). This CDR3 region has 14 residues. V gave up 5 bases and J gave up 8 bases, with 18 bases separating them. The CDR3 spells CASSPDSGVYGYTF. CDR3 in DNA: TGTGCCAGCAGTCCGGATTCAGGGGTGTACGGCTACACCTTC.

The chain has TRBV20-1 and TRBJ2-5; 8 nucleotides align to TRBD1. Trimming cost V 4 bases and J 7 bases; bases outside gene matches: 2. This CDR3 comprises 11 residues. Germline V CDR1 and CDR2: DFQATT, SNEGSKA (reference sequence). CDR3 sequence (DNA): TGCAGTGCTACCGACAGGGGGACCCAGTACTTC. Its protein product is CSATDRGTQYF.

Points on this clonotype: Mismatch with germline at one junction end may stem from a read error. This chain uses TRBV7-9 with TRBJ2-7, with 8 bases that match TRBD2. This CDR3 region has 16 residues. Germline V gene data show CDR1 as SEHNR and CDR2 as FQNEAQ (reference sequence). The CDR3 DNA follows: TGCGCCAGCAGCTCCAGCCCGGGACTAGTCCCCTACGAGCAGTACTTC. It is translated as CASSSSPGLVPYEQYF.

In its sample, this clonotype was seen many times. V is TRBV11-2 and J is TRBJ2-7, with TRBD2 matching 9 bases. CDR3 length: 14 amino acids. In germline, CDR1 is SGHAT, CDR2 FQNNGV. J lost 5 bases, V lost 4 bases, and 6 bases had no gene match. The CDR3 coding sequence is TGTGCCAGCAGCTCAGCGGGAGGTGAGGACGAGCAGTACTTC. Translating it yields CASSSAGGEDEQYF. Full variable domain (missing parts from reference TRBV11-2 and TRBJ2-7): EAGVAQSPRYKIIEKRQSVAFWCNPISGHATLYWYQQILGQGPKLLIQFQNNGVVDDSQLPKDRFSAERLKGVDSTLKIQPAKLEDSAVYLCASSSAGGEDEQYFGPGTRLTVT.

This clonotype has just a few counts. This chain connects TRBV6-6 to TRBJ1-5; D perhaps matches TRBD1 (5 bases). The CDR3 spans 15 residues. The V gene's germline CDR1 is MNHNY and CDR2 SVGAGI (reference sequence). The germline V and J ends were trimmed by 2 bases and 0 bases, with 8 bases remaining between them. CDR3 residues: CASSYGADSNQPQHF. In DNA form, the CDR3 reads TGTGCCAGCAGTTACGGGGCGGATAGCAATCAGCCCCAGCATTTT.

This clonotype was counted between two and nine times. The rearrangement uses TRBV14 and TRBJ2-7, with 7 positions matching TRBD2. CDR3 length equals 15 residues. Germline-derived CDR1 and CDR2 are SGHDN and FVKESK. J was trimmed by 2 bases and V by 4 bases; bases with no gene match: 8. In DNA, the CDR3 is TGTGCCAGCAGCCGCGATGGGGGGGTTGCCTACGAGCAGTACTTC. It is translated as CASSRDGGVAYEQYF.

The rearrangement links TRBV9 to TRBJ2-3; no reliable D call. Germline CDR1 and CDR2: SGDLS and YYNGEE. This CDR3 contains 15 residues. Trimming removed 0 bases from V and 0 bases from J, with 8 bases in between. This chain's CDR3 is CASSVGTASTDTQYF. CDR3 nucleotide sequence: TGTGCCAGCAGCGTAGGAACAGCCAGCACAGATACGCAGTATTTT.

The J gene is TRBJ2-7, the V gene TRBV9; a weak D match, TRBD2 (5 bases). In germline, CDR1 is SGDLS, CDR2 YYNGEE. Between the trimmed V and J ends, which lost 5 bases and 1 base, there was a span of 10 bases. The CDR3 runs to 13 residues. CDR3 amino acids: CASRLGRSYEQYF. CDR3 nucleotides: TGTGCCAGCAGACTTGGGAGATCCTACGAGCAGTACTTC.